Each of the 31 T cell receptor beta chains below was sequenced from the same sample in a study of long-term antiretroviral therapy in people with HIV. Survey level was the resolution at which the v3.0 immunoSEQ assay ran. The table came from immunoSEQ multiplex PCR; TCRdb's copy has only in-frame clones and leaves some out. The table has tens of thousands of clones, 90% to 95% seen once. The material sequenced was unsorted PBMCs, taken about 6.6 years after starting antiretroviral therapy. The receptors here all came from a man aged 30 to 45 with HIV.

The V call is TRBV9, the J call TRBJ2-1; tentatively, D is TRBD1 (5 bases). This CDR3 is built from 12 residues. V gave up 0 bases and J gave up 9 bases, with 7 bases separating them. The germline gives CDR1 SGDLS, CDR2 YYNGEE. The DNA of the CDR3 is TGTGCCAGCAGCGTAGGGGGCACTGAGCAGTTCTTC. This codes for CASSVGGTEQFF.

The rearrangement joins TRBV4-1 to TRBJ2-1, with 8 nucleotides matching TRBD2. The length of the CDR3 is 17 residues. The germline CDR1 and CDR2 sequences are MGHRA and YSYEKL. V lost 2 bases and J lost 1; bases outside the gene matches: 7. CDR3 loop: CASSQIAGGRSYNEQFF. The CDR3 DNA reads as TGCGCCAGCAGCCAAATCGCGGGAGGTAGGTCCTACAATGAGCAGTTCTTC.

This chain links TRBV2 with TRBJ2-1, with 9 bases matching TRBD1. The germline V gene has CDR1 SNHLY and CDR2 FYNNEI. With V trimmed by 6 bases and J by 4 bases, 4 bases remained unmatched. CDR3 length: 14 amino acids. The DNA of the CDR3 is TGTGCCAGCAGCTCGACAGGGGGGTACAATGAGCAGTTCTTC. This translates into CASSSTGGYNEQFF.

CDR3 sequence reads: CASSPIGWDIPGNTIYF. The CDR3 region has the DNA TGTGCCAGCAGCCCCATCGGTTGGGACATACCTGGAAACACCATATATTTT. The J gene is TRBJ1-3, the V gene TRBV25-1; possible D gene TRBD1, 6 bases. The V end was cut by 6 bases, the J end by 2 bases, with 20 bases between. Germline V gene sequence: CDR1 MGHDK, CDR2 SYGVNS. This CDR3 contains 17 residues.

This clone showed up just once. This CDR3 reads CASSREGAGGRVWETQYF. In nucleotides, the CDR3 is TGTGCCAGCAGCAGGGAGGGTGCGGGAGGTCGAGTATGGGAGACCCAGTACTTC. V usage is TRBV5-4 and J usage is TRBJ2-5; 8 positions agree with TRBD2. CDR1 SGHNT and CDR2 YYREEE come from the germline V gene (reference sequence). CDR3 length: 18 residues. Trimming cost V 4 bases and J 5 bases; bases outside gene matches: 19.

This chain connects TRBV7-8 to TRBJ1-1; D ambiguous. Germline CDR1 and CDR2: SGHVS and FQNEAQ. The CDR3 has 15 residues. The ends were cut back, 1 base at V and 3 bases at J, with 12 bases in the middle. CDR3 amino acids: CASSLVYGGDTEAFF. CDR3 nucleotide sequence: TGTGCCAGCAGCTTAGTATACGGTGGGGACACTGAAGCTTTCTTT.

V usage is TRBV25-1 and J usage is TRBJ2-3; 7 positions agree with TRBD1. Trimming removed 8 bases from V and 3 bases from J; junction bases left unmatched: 5. Germline lookup yields CDR1 MGHDK and CDR2 SYGVNS. The CDR3 length is 13 residues. DNA for the CDR3: TGTGCCAGCCGAAAGACAGGGACAGATACGCAGTATTTT. This encodes CASRKTGTDTQYF.

This chain links TRBV7-3 with TRBJ1-1, with no clear D. Germline V CDR1 and CDR2: SGHTA, FQGTGA. This CDR3 region has 15 residues. The ends were cut back, 1 base at V and 0 bases at J, with 9 bases in the middle. The CDR3 spells CASSLRPAMNTEAFF. CDR3 nucleotides: TGTGCCAGCAGCTTAAGGCCAGCGATGAACACTGAAGCTTTCTTT.

This chain joins TRBV2 and TRBJ2-3, with TRBD2 matching over 8 bases. The ends lost 8 bases at V and 1 base at J; junction bases unmatched: 5. This CDR3 is built from 14 residues. The germline V gene has CDR1 SNHLY and CDR2 FYNNEI. The CDR3 DNA is TGTGCCAGCTGGAGAGCGGGGGGCACAGATACGCAGTATTTT. It is translated as CASWRAGGTDTQYF.

This chain links TRBV7-3 with TRBJ2-7; D may correspond to TRBD1 or TRBD2 (6 bases each). Germline values: CDR1 SGHTA, CDR2 FQGTGA. This CDR3 region has 14 residues. V gave up 4 bases and J gave up 7 bases, with 17 bases separating them. CDR3 amino acids: CASSSVGGSREQYF. The DNA of the CDR3 is TGTGCCAGCAGCTCGGTCGGGGGCTCTCGAGAGCAGTACTTC. The entire variable domain, with the rest obtained from reference TRBV7-3 and TRBJ2-7, is as follows: GAGVSQTPSNKVTEKGKYVELRCDPISGHTALYWYRQSLGQGPEFLIYFQGTGAADDSGLPNDRFFAVRPEGSVSTLKIQRTERGDSAVYLCASSSVGGSREQYFGPGTRLTVT.

The chain recombines TRBV7-9 with TRBJ2-3; 9 bases agree with TRBD2. The CDR3 contains 18 residues. J gave up 5 bases and V 0 bases, and 12 bases lay outside the gene matches. CDR1 and CDR2 from the germline V gene are SEHNR and FQNEAQ (reference sequence). The CDR3 loop is CASSLASRRGGWVDTQYF. DNA of the CDR3: TGTGCCAGCAGCTTAGCGAGTCGGCGGGGGGGCTGGGTAGATACGCAGTATTTT.

V gene TRBV9 combines with J gene TRBJ1-1; TRBD1 is a possible D gene (5 bases). The CDR3 totals 15 residues. CDR1 and CDR2 (germline): SGDLS, YYNGEE. Trimming took off 0 bases at V and 6 bases at J, with 15 bases between the two ends. The CDR3, as DNA: TGTGCCAGCAGCGTAGTTGACGGGGGGTGGTCTGAAGCTTTCTTT. Protein product: CASSVVDGGWSEAFF.

The chain couples TRBV4-1 to TRBJ2-5; D not certain. V was pared by 3 bases and J by 3 bases, with 8 bases between. The V gene's germline CDR1 is MGHRA and CDR2 YSYEKL. This CDR3 region has 13 residues. The CDR3 sequence: CASSQILKETQYF. For the CDR3, the DNA is TGCGCCAGCAGCCAGATCCTTAAAGAGACCCAGTACTTC.

The chain carries TRBV6-1 and TRBJ1-6; the D gene is possibly TRBD1 (5 bases). Germline CDR1 MNHNS, CDR2 SASEGT. V shed 0 bases and J shed 5 bases, with 14 bases lying between them. The CDR3 is 17 residues long. In nucleotides, the CDR3 is TGTGCCAGCAGTGAAGCGGGGAGGGGCGCCCATAATTCACCCCTCCACTTT. This sequence encodes CASSEAGRGAHNSPLHF.

The rearrangement joins TRBV19 to TRBJ2-3; D not resolved. V was clipped by 4 bases and J by 2 bases, with 10 bases between them. Germline lookup yields CDR1 LNHDA and CDR2 SQIVND (reference sequence). This CDR3 has 14 amino acids. CDR3 residues: CASSKGRTTDTQYF. DNA for the CDR3: TGTGCCAGTAGTAAAGGACGGACCACAGATACGCAGTATTTT.

The chain joins TRBV7-2 to TRBJ2-6, with a weak D call TRBD2 (5 bases). CDR1 and CDR2 from the germline V gene are SGHTA and FQGNSA. Trimming removed 5 bases from V and 0 bases from J, with 14 bases in between. The CDR3 consists of 17 residues. CDR3 region: CASSLSRTGSGANVLTF. The CDR3 DNA follows: TGTGCCAGCAGCCTTAGTCGGACTGGCTCTGGGGCCAACGTCCTGACTTTC.

V and J are TRBV5-6 and TRBJ2-3; possible D gene TRBD1, 6 bases. CDR1 SGHDT and CDR2 YYEEEE come from the germline V gene. This CDR3 region has 15 residues. The V gene lost 6 bases and the J gene lost 6 bases, with 20 bases spanning the gap. CDR3 residues: CASTIISTGQDTQYF. Here the CDR3 DNA reads TGTGCCAGCACCATAATATCGACAGGCCAGGATACGCAGTATTTT.

The CDR3 region has the DNA TGTGCCAGCAGCCTCTGGGGGGATGGGACCCAGTACTTC. Encoded protein: CASSLWGDGTQYF. This chain joins TRBV7-2 and TRBJ2-5; TRBD2 might be the D (6 bases). This CDR3 spans 13 amino acids. Germline V gene lookup returns CDR1 SGHTA and CDR2 FQGNSA. V lost 5 bases and J lost 7, with 14 bases in between.

This clone occurred a few times. This chain uses TRBV27 with TRBJ1-1; D call uncertain. Germline values: CDR1 MNHEY, CDR2 SMNVEV (reference sequence). This CDR3 contains 13 residues. The V gene lost 5 bases and the J gene lost 3 bases, with 10 bases spanning the gap. CDR3 sequence (DNA): TGTGCCAGCAGTGCTCGCGGTTACACTGAAGCTTTCTTT. Its translation is CASSARGYTEAFF.

The V and J genes are TRBV2 and TRBJ2-3; D is unclear. Germline V lookup: CDR1 SNHLY, CDR2 FYNNEI. CDR3 length equals 11 residues. V lost 5 bases to trimming and J lost 11 bases, with 11 bases between them. The CDR3 reads CASSPSWEQYF. CDR3 nucleotides: TGTGCCAGCAGTCCGTCTTGGGAGCAGTATTTT.

The chain is built from TRBV6-4 and TRBJ2-3; D possibly uses TRBD1 or TRBD2 (5 bases each). V was clipped by 2 bases and J by 0 bases, with 6 bases between them. The CDR3 loop spans 14 amino acids. Germline loops: CDR1 MRHNA, CDR2 SNTAGT. The CDR3 DNA reads TGTGCCAGCAGTGACCGGGACAGCACAGATACGCAGTATTTT. Amino acids: CASSDRDSTDTQYF.

This chain uses TRBV5-1 with TRBJ1-3; possibly TRBD1 for D (6 bases). The CDR3 is 17 residues long. Germline CDR1 reads SGHRS; CDR2 reads YFSETQ. The V end lost 0 bases, the J end lost 0 bases, and 13 bases lay between the germline ends. CDR3 amino acids: CASSLGQVPGSGNTIYF. CDR3 sequence (DNA): TGCGCCAGCAGCTTGGGACAGGTACCGGGCTCTGGAAACACCATATATTTT.

The chain is built from TRBV27 and TRBJ2-1, with 9 bases identical to TRBD2. Germline assignment: CDR1 MNHEY and CDR2 SMNVEV (reference sequence). This CDR3 has 17 amino acids. Germline trimming cut 7 bases from V and 5 bases from J; bases unmatched to any gene: 15. The CDR3 loop is CASNLGGRGLRHNEQFF. The CDR3 DNA follows: TGTGCCAGCAATTTGGGCGGGAGGGGCTTGAGGCACAATGAGCAGTTCTTC.

This chain joins TRBV4-1 and TRBJ2-2, with D possibly being TRBD1 (6 bases). The CDR3 is 15 residues long. CDR1 is MGHRA and CDR2 is YSYEKL in the germline V gene. Trimming pared 2 bases from V and 5 bases from J, leaving 12 bases between. The CDR3 spells CASSQFGDKTGELFF. The CDR3 DNA reads TGCGCCAGCAGCCAATTCGGGGACAAAACCGGGGAGCTGTTTTTT.

V and J are TRBV6-1 and TRBJ1-6; D gene unclear. The V end was cut by 3 bases, the J end by 14 bases, with 20 bases between. The germline V gene has CDR1 MNHNS and CDR2 SASEGT. The CDR3 loop spans 15 amino acids. The CDR3 is CASSDRIISYVTLHF. The CDR3 DNA is TGTGCCAGCAGTGATCGTATTATCTCCTACGTCACCCTCCACTTT.

The V call is TRBV5-4, the J call TRBJ2-7; 10 positions match TRBD2. V shed 1 base, J shed 0 bases, and the junction held 7 bases outside the gene matches. Germline-derived CDR1 and CDR2 are SGHNT and YYREEE (reference sequence). There are 17 residues in the CDR3. This CDR3 reads CASSLPSGSGSSYEQYF. The CDR3 DNA sequence: TGTGCCAGCAGCTTGCCTAGCGGGAGTGGAAGCTCCTACGAGCAGTACTTC.

J is TRBJ2-7 and V is TRBV5-8; 12 bases are shared with TRBD2. Germline lookup yields CDR1 SGHTS and CDR2 YDEGEE. The CDR3 extends over 15 amino acids. V lost 3 bases to trimming and J lost 7 bases; unmatched junction nucleotides: 8. Here the CDR3 reads CASSYGLAGPEEQYF. The CDR3 region has the DNA TGTGCCAGCAGCTACGGACTAGCGGGGCCCGAGGAGCAGTACTTC.

The CDR3 region is CASSSTGGPNYGYTF. Written as DNA, the CDR3 is TGTGCCAGCAGTTCCACAGGGGGCCCAAACTATGGCTACACCTTC. The rearrangement joins TRBV28 to TRBJ1-2, with 9 bases identical to TRBD1. Germline-derived CDR1 and CDR2 are MDHEN and SYDVKM. The CDR3 loop spans 15 amino acids. J was trimmed by 2 bases and V by 4 bases; bases with no gene match: 5.

The rearrangement links TRBV7-9 to TRBJ1-6, with D tentatively TRBD1 (6 bases). The CDR3 spans 17 residues. Germline V CDR1 and CDR2: SEHNR, FQNEAQ (reference sequence). The V gene lost 4 bases and the J gene lost 10 bases, with 23 bases spanning the gap. The CDR3 DNA reads TGTGCCAGCAGCTCTTCCGTAAGGGCAGGGGTGCGATCACCCCTCCACTTT. Translated: CASSSSVRAGVRSPLHF.

The chain links TRBV19 to TRBJ2-7, with D perhaps TRBD1 (6 bases). CDR3 length equals 14 residues. V gave up 5 bases and J gave up 0 bases, with 11 bases separating them. Germline assignment: CDR1 LNHDA and CDR2 SQIVND (reference sequence). The CDR3 region has the DNA TGTGCCAGTAGTCGTAAACAGGGCTCCTACGAGCAGTACTTC. It encodes CASSRKQGSYEQYF.

This sequence joins TRBV7-3 and TRBJ1-1; weak D call: TRBD1 (5 bases). The V end was cut by 2 bases, the J end by 1 base, with 5 bases between. Germline CDR1 is SGHTA and CDR2 is FQGTGA. The CDR3 has 13 residues. The CDR3 reads CASSLQGNTEAFF. The DNA of the CDR3 is TGTGCCAGCAGCTTACAGGGGAACACTGAAGCTTTCTTT.